This entry lists 24 T cell receptor beta chains sequenced from one sample in a study of shared clonotypes between healthy human individuals. Sequencing was performed with immunoSEQ multiplex PCR; in TCRdb, only in-frame clones are kept and a portion is missing. The sample shows roughly 2.2 million clones, approximately 95% of them seen only once. The sequencing input was naive CD4+ T cells from PBMCs. Regarding subset: CD45RA+ positively selected. The receptors stem from a man in his late teens or twenties in good health. Some clones in this sample may be carry-over from other donors' samples.

This rearrangement joins TRBV28 to TRBJ1-5; 7 bases are a match to TRBD1. The CDR3 sequence is 16 residues long. Germline V gives CDR1 MDHEN, CDR2 SYDVKM. V shed 7 bases, J shed 5 bases, and the junction held 14 bases outside the gene matches. CDR3 DNA sequence: TGTGCCAGCAATCGAGGACAGGCCAGAAGGGATCAGCCCCAGCATTTT. Its protein is CASNRGQARRDQPQHF. Full variable domain (outside the CDR3, taken from reference TRBV28 and TRBJ1-5): DVKVTQSSRYLVKRTGEKVFLECVQDMDHENMFWYRQDPGLGLRLIYFSYDVKMKEKGDIPEGYSVSREKKERFSLILESASTNQTSMYLCASNRGQARRDQPQHFGDGTRLSIL.

The V and J genes are TRBV6-1 and TRBJ2-7, with 9 bases that match TRBD1. CDR1 and CDR2 from the germline V gene are MNHNS and SASEGT. This CDR3 is 13 amino acids long. The junction had 11 bases not matched to a gene; V was cut back by 11 bases and J by 6 bases. The CDR3, as DNA: TGTGCCGGGCGCCGGGACAGGGCCTCCGAGCAGTACTTC. Residues: CAGRRDRASEQYF.

The J gene is TRBJ2-6, the V gene TRBV7-2; 8 positions match TRBD1. Germline CDR1 SGHTA, CDR2 FQGNSA. The CDR3 is 16 residues long. With 5 bases clipped from V and 0 bases from J, the junction kept 3 bases outside the gene matches. The CDR3 DNA follows: TGTGCCAGCAGCGTGGGACAGGTCTCTGGGGCCAACGTCCTGACTTTC. Protein sequence: CASSVGQVSGANVLTF.

V usage is TRBV9 and J usage is TRBJ1-3, with TRBD1 identical over 8 bases. Germline values: CDR1 SGDLS, CDR2 YYNGEE. J was trimmed by 0 bases and V by 0 bases; bases with no gene match: 5. CDR3 length: 17 residues. The CDR3 nucleotides read TGTGCCAGCAGCGTAGAACTAGGGACAGGCTCTGGAAACACCATATATTTT. Amino acid sequence: CASSVELGTGSGNTIYF. The full variable domain, in which reference TRBV9 and TRBJ1-3 provide the parts outside the CDR3, is DSGVTQTPKHLITATGQRVTLRCSPRSGDLSVYWYQQSLDQGLQFLIQYYNGEERAKGNILERFSAQQFPDLHSELNLSSLELGDSALYFCASSVELGTGSGNTIYFGEGSWLTVV.

The rearrangement links TRBV4-1 to TRBJ2-1; TRBD2 matches at 7 bases. The V and J ends lost 5 bases and 10 bases, in that order; junction bases with no gene match: 11. The CDR3 sequence is 14 residues long. CDR1 is MGHRA and CDR2 is YSYEKL in the germline V gene. The DNA of the CDR3 is TGCGCCAGCAGCTTCCCAGGGAGGGGAGGAGAGCAGTTCTTC. Protein product: CASSFPGRGGEQFF.

This clone was seen only a few times. Additional DNA sequences in this sample encode the identical CDR3. V gene TRBV5-1 combines with J gene TRBJ2-5; a weak D match, TRBD1 (6 bases). This CDR3 has 14 residues. V lost 0 bases to trimming and J lost 1 base, with 7 bases between them. The germline V gene has CDR1 SGHRS and CDR2 YFSETQ. The CDR3 spells CASSLGDTQETQYF. Here the CDR3 DNA reads TGCGCCAGCAGCTTGGGGGACACCCAAGAGACCCAGTACTTC.

The chain joins TRBV6-6 to TRBJ2-5; 13 nucleotides line up with TRBD2. Germline CDR1 is MNHNY and CDR2 is SVGAGI (reference sequence). With 11 bases clipped from V and 3 bases from J, the junction kept 9 bases outside the gene matches. The CDR3 length is 15 residues. The DNA for the CDR3 is TGTGCCGGCTCTGGGACTAGCGGGAAAAAAGAGACCCAGTACTTC. Encoded protein: CAGSGTSGKKETQYF.

The chain has TRBV5-1 and TRBJ1-1; no clear D. CDR1 and CDR2 from the germline V gene are SGHRS and YFSETQ. CDR3 length equals 12 residues. V shed 4 bases and J shed 5 bases, with 9 bases lying between them. CDR3: CASSPGSTEAFF. CDR3 DNA: TGCGCCAGCAGCCCTGGATCTACTGAAGCTTTCTTT.

V gene TRBV4-3 combines with J gene TRBJ2-1; 13 nucleotides agree with TRBD2. V was clipped by 3 bases and J by 13 bases; unmatched bases: 9. The CDR3 runs 15 residues. Germline assignment: CDR1 LGHNA and CDR2 YSLEER. The CDR3 sequence: CASSHGTSGDPGQFF. CDR3 nucleotide sequence: TGCGCCAGCAGCCACGGGACTAGCGGGGATCCCGGACAGTTCTTC.

The J gene is TRBJ1-1, the V gene TRBV7-9; D uncertain. Germline values: CDR1 SEHNR, CDR2 FQNEAQ (reference sequence). The CDR3 is 14 amino acids. V shed 3 bases and J shed 5 bases, with 13 bases lying between them. The DNA of the CDR3 is TGTGCCAGCAGCTTGGGCAGGAGGCTTACTGAAGCTTTCTTT. Translating it yields CASSLGRRLTEAFF.

Concerning this clone itself: The sample carries other DNA sequences with the same CDR3. This chain joins TRBV2 and TRBJ2-5, with a possible D match to TRBD2 (5 bases). The CDR3 is 10 residues long. CDR1 SNHLY and CDR2 FYNNEI come from the germline V gene. V was shortened by 8 bases and J by 5 bases, with 6 bases between the two germline ends. The CDR3 loop reads CASRGETQYF. The CDR3 DNA reads TGTGCCAGCCGCGGGGAGACCCAGTACTTC.

The chain employs TRBV9 and TRBJ2-3; 7 bases line up with TRBD2. Germline CDR1 SGDLS, CDR2 YYNGEE. The CDR3 runs 14 residues. V shed 3 bases and J 8 bases; nucleotides not matched to a gene: 9. Here the CDR3 reads CASSASGPQTTQYF. The CDR3, as DNA: TGTGCCAGCAGCGCTAGCGGACCACAGACTACGCAGTATTTT. Looking up the rest from reference TRBV9 and TRBJ2-3 gives the full variable domain: DSGVTQTPKHLITATGQRVTLRCSPRSGDLSVYWYQQSLDQGLQFLIQYYNGEERAKGNILERFSAQQFPDLHSELNLSSLELGDSALYFCASSASGPQTTQYFGPGTRLTVL.

The chain is built from TRBV27 and TRBJ2-3; D is possibly TRBD1 or TRBD2 (5 bases each). Per germline, CDR1 MNHEY and CDR2 SMNVEV (reference sequence). The germline V and J ends were trimmed by 4 bases and 0 bases, with 23 bases remaining between them. This CDR3 is built from 19 residues. This CDR3 is CASSSADALAHRSTDTQYF. CDR3 sequence (DNA): TGTGCCAGCAGTTCCGCAGACGCATTAGCGCACAGGAGCACAGATACGCAGTATTTT.

J is TRBJ2-1 and V is TRBV25-1, with 11 bases identical to TRBD2. Germline V CDR1 and CDR2: MGHDK, SYGVNS. The CDR3 is made up of 17 amino acids. V dropped 1 base and J dropped 2; count of bases not matched to a gene: 4. The CDR3, as DNA: TGTGCCAGCAGTGAATTCGTAGCGGGAGGGCCCTACAATGAGCAGTTCTTC. Residues: CASSEFVAGGPYNEQFF.

The chain couples TRBV29-1 to TRBJ2-7; either TRBD1 or TRBD2 may supply D (5 bases each). Trimming took off 5 bases at V and 6 bases at J, with 17 bases between the two ends. CDR1 and CDR2 from the germline V gene are SQVTM and ANQGSEA. This CDR3 is built from 13 residues. This CDR3 reads CSVQGPDRVEQYF. CDR3 DNA: TGCAGCGTTCAGGGACCGGATAGGGTCGAGCAGTACTTC.

The chain recombines TRBV30 with TRBJ2-3; D unclear. Germline CDR1 reads GTSNPN; CDR2 reads SVGIG (reference sequence). The length of the CDR3 is 15 residues. The V gene lost 5 bases and the J gene lost 2 bases, with 17 bases spanning the gap. The CDR3 is CAWSRGVINTDTQYF. CDR3 DNA sequence: TGTGCCTGGTCCCGTGGAGTTATCAACACAGATACGCAGTATTTT.

The gene calls are TRBV10-1 and TRBJ2-2; D gene uncertain. Germline lookup yields CDR1 WNHNN and CDR2 SYGVQD (reference sequence). Trimming removed 6 bases at V and 2 bases at J, with 10 bases between. The CDR3 contains 14 residues. The CDR3 spells CASSNRPNTGELFF. The CDR3 nucleotides are TGCGCCAGCAGCAACAGACCCAACACCGGGGAGCTGTTTTTT.

The table lists this clone with a count of one. This sample also contains other DNA sequences that code for the same CDR3. The rearrangement uses TRBV7-8 and TRBJ1-5, with no clear D. Germline V gene sequence: CDR1 SGHVS, CDR2 FQNEAQ. V was clipped by 1 base and J by 4 bases, with 8 bases between them. This CDR3 comprises 14 residues. The CDR3 here is CASSLVNRNQPQHF. The CDR3 DNA sequence: TGTGCCAGCAGCTTAGTAAACCGTAATCAGCCCCAGCATTTT. Drawing the rest from reference TRBV7-8 and TRBJ1-5, the complete variable domain is GAGVSQSPRYKVAKRGQDVALRCDPISGHVSLFWYQQALGQGPEFLTYFQNEAQLDKSGLPSDRFFAERPEGSVSTLKIQRTQQEDSAVYLCASSLVNRNQPQHFGDGTRLSIL.

The V call is TRBV7-9, the J call TRBJ2-5, with TRBD2 identical over 12 bases. The J segment lost 4 bases and the V segment lost 8 bases, leaving 2 bases of the junction unmatched. This CDR3 comprises 13 residues. Germline loops: CDR1 SEHNR, CDR2 FQNEAQ (reference sequence). The CDR3 protein is CASRTSGIETQYF. CDR3 nucleotide sequence: TGTGCCAGCCGGACTAGCGGGATAGAGACCCAGTACTTC.

Details on this clone: This same CDR3 is encoded by further DNA sequences in the sample. The rearrangement links TRBV5-1 to TRBJ1-1; tentatively, D is TRBD1 (6 bases). V was clipped by 4 bases and J by 1 base, with 8 bases between them. The germline CDR1 and CDR2 sequences are SGHRS and YFSETQ. This CDR3 comprises 13 residues. The CDR3 loop reads CASSRDTNTEAFF. CDR3 sequence (DNA): TGCGCCAGCAGCAGGGACACGAACACTGAAGCTTTCTTT.

The chain couples TRBV30 to TRBJ2-7, with D hard to call. The CDR3 length is 13 residues. Germline-derived CDR1 and CDR2 are GTSNPN and SVGIG (reference sequence). Trimming cost V 3 bases and J 6 bases, with 15 bases left between them. CDR3 sequence: CAWRENLRSEQYF. The DNA of the CDR3 is TGTGCCTGGAGGGAAAACCTGCGTAGCGAGCAGTACTTC.

The genes are TRBV29-1 and TRBJ1-1; D gene unclear. Germline V gene sequence: CDR1 SQVTM, CDR2 ANQGSEA. The V end lost 1 base, the J end lost 0 bases, and 6 bases lay between the germline ends. The CDR3 has 13 residues. CDR3 bases: TGCAGCGTTGAAGCCGCCGTGAACACTGAAGCTTTCTTT. It translates to CSVEAAVNTEAFF.

This chain connects TRBV27 to TRBJ1-5; the D is unclear. With 1 base removed from V and 3 bases from J, the gap between germline ends came to 19 bases. The CDR3 extends over 18 amino acids. Germline V gene sequence: CDR1 MNHEY, CDR2 SMNVEV (reference sequence). The CDR3 is CASSLWEAPLPSNQPQHF. The CDR3 DNA reads TGTGCCAGCAGTTTATGGGAGGCTCCTCTCCCCTCCAATCAGCCCCAGCATTTT.

This rearrangement joins TRBV6-1 to TRBJ1-3; a possible D gene is TRBD1 (5 bases). Germline CDR1 is MNHNS and CDR2 is SASEGT. This CDR3 has 15 amino acids. V was cut by 3 bases and J by 7 bases, with 16 bases left in between. For the CDR3, the DNA is TGTGCCAGCAGTGACTTCCCCTCTCGGGGCAACACCATATATTTT. Amino acids: CASSDFPSRGNTIYF.